This note documents a single TCR beta chain sequence. The antigen this receptor binds is unknown. One base away there is no much larger clone; base qualities are not given. These data originate in a study of blood T cell repertoires in COVID-19 (TCRdb year 2020). About the investigation overall: Samples from collaborators originated in the United States, Italy and Spain and spanned both the acute and convalescent phases of COVID-19. The prospective study material was composed of cDNA or gDNA derived from T cells, B-cell-depleted T cells, or PBMCs. Deeply sampled blood TCRbeta repertoires from subjects exposed to, actively infected with, or recovered from COVID-19 were included in the dataset. A freely available public database, intended as a resource for researchers studying the immune response to SARS-CoV-2, is where the repertoires were released. Samples were obtained from the ongoing ImmuneRACE study (first 160 participants) and from roughly 1,300 subjects provided by 6 global collaborators. A de-identified subject ID, COVID-19 status, age in years and sex were almost always included in the sample metadata. Where HLA class I and class II types were available, the types were taken from metadata supplied by the sample provider, not from assay-based typing.

The immunoSEQ Assay, a bias-controlled multiplex PCR, was used to amplify TCRbeta CDR3 regions from genomic DNA. The study's own analysis went as follows. The number of nucleated cells in each sample was estimated by amplification of reference gene primers within the assay. To quantify the absolute abundance of each unique TCRbeta CDR3 rearrangement, sequence reads were collapsed and filtered. For each sample, productive Simpson clonality was calculated by taking the square root of Simpson's diversity index across productive rearrangements. TCRdb provides this immuneACCESS table in a form limited to in-frame rearrangements. Some clones are lacking; in checked studies, under half of them reflect an unresolved V gene, and why the rest are absent is not known. That table supplies the V and J calls and clone size; D and trimming were determined from the DNA. In this sample the table shows approximately 110,000 clones, about two thirds of which occur a single time. The biggest ten clones account for about 0.85% of the sample.

The CDR1 and CDR2 encoded by the germline V gene are SGHVS and FQNEAQ. Including the terminal cysteine and phenylalanine, the CDR3 comprises 15 residues. Just the 45-base CDR3 DNA is kept, in frame starting at base 1. Germline trimming: 2 bases from V, 7 bases from J; junction bases outside gene matches: 4. Whole blood was collected in K2EDTA tubes by collaborating institutions according to the institutions' own protocols. For TCRbeta analysis, collaborators shipped samples as frozen whole blood, isolated PBMCs, or DNA extracted from either of those sample types. What the research found in general, with its limitations: Clinical and demographic metadata were provided uncurated, with the amount varying by source and participant.

The sequence was obtained from a human donor with acute or convalescent COVID-19. The donor label of this sample is uncertain. Material: peripheral blood. The chain is assembled from TRBV7-8 and TRBJ1-6, and 8 bases in between align with TRBD1. DNA sequence: TGTGCCAGCAGCTTAATCCAGGGGGCCAATTCACCCCTCCACTTT. Translated, this is CASSLIQGANSPLHF.